The sequence of this T cell receptor beta chain was determined in a study of shared clonotypes between healthy human individuals. On the study more broadly: Aged between 18 and 49, the donors were a couple of women and three men.

About this clone itself: What it binds is unknown. Other nucleotide sequences from this sample produce the same CDR3.

CDR1 is MNHEY and CDR2 is SMNVEV in the germline V gene (reference sequence). Trimming removed 0 bases from V and 1 base from J, with 7 bases in between. The CDR3 contains 15 residues. The study separated CD4+ cells into CD45RA+ naive and CD45RA-negative memory subsets. Sequencing used immunoSEQ multiplex PCR; TCRdb keeps in-frame clones, though not all of them. Here the sample spans about 2.4 million clones, over 85% being singletons. General study results and limits: Generation probabilities of non-shared clonotypes were lower (relative to those shared by all four donors).

The material sequenced was naive CD4+ T cells from PBMCs. The subset is: CD45RA+ positively selected. The chain uses TRBV27 and TRBJ1-5; no clear D. The clonotype comes from a man aged 18 to 29 in good health. Some clones in this sample may be carry-over from other donors' samples. For the CDR3, the DNA is TGTGCCAGCAGTTTATCCGGGGTGAGCAATCAGCCCCAGCATTTT. Its translation is CASSLSGVSNQPQHF.